Described below is a single T cell receptor beta chain sequence and its context. Its antigen is not known. The germline CDR1 and CDR2 sequences are SGHTA and FQGTGA. The CDR3 has 14 amino acids. cDNA libraries for TRB were generated by 5' RACE incorporating UMI labels. From the 5' RACE reads, TCRdb lists one entry per CDR3 protein and no DNA. This table lists around 56,000 distinct CDR3 sequences. The data were obtained in a study of CXCR3-negative and CXCR3-positive naive CD8 T cells. As for the study in general: The libraries together contributed 150 million or so TRB reads, each supplying about 1.5 +/- 0.3 million. Regarding the study as a whole: For the naive subsets, surface CD5 was similar, and TCR strength was inferred from TRB CDR3 properties.

The clonotype was recovered from a human donor in good health. Some clones in this sample may be carry-over from other donors' samples. Source material: naive CXCR3- CD8+ T cells from blood. As for subset: CD45RO-CCR7+CD27+CD95- naive CD8+ T cells lacking CXCR3 (TNR3-). The chain links TRBV7-3 to TRBJ1-4. The CDR3 here is CASSLTFRNEKLFF.